This TCR beta chain originates from a study of cytomegalovirus exposure and HLA in healthy donors. Study-level findings and limits: CMV serostatus was the sole immune exposure information available.

The PCR employed 60 Vbeta primers together with 13 Jbeta primers. Sequenced by immunoSEQ multiplex PCR; TCRdb stores in-frame clones only, minus some. The sample contains 150,000 to 200,000 clones, 75% to 80% of which appear only once. Trimming cost V 4 bases and J 4 bases; bases outside gene matches: 21. This CDR3 has 21 residues. From germline, CDR1 is SGDLS and CDR2 YYNGEE. Of note for this clone: Antigen unknown.

This clonotype was obtained from a middle-aged man in good health and CMV-seropositive. The sequencing sample was made of PBMCs. The chain joins TRBV9 to TRBJ2-6; 9 positions match TRBD2. The CDR3 DNA is TGTGCCAGCAGCCCTCGGAGGGCGCGGGGGGGCGGTATTACCGGGGCCAACGTCCTGACTTTC. Protein product: CASSPRRARGGGITGANVLTF.